Listed below are T cell receptor beta chains from one sample, sequenced in a study of blood T cell repertoires in COVID-19. Only in-frame clones appear in the TCRdb table, and some are missing; sequencing was by immunoSEQ multiplex PCR. The data contain 350,000 to 400,000 clones, approximately 90% of them seen just once; the ten biggest clones take up more than 0.95%. The specimen was PBMCs or T cells enriched from blood (not recorded which). These receptors were collected from a woman aged 18-29 years who had recovered from COVID-19. CDR3s include the opening cysteine and the closing phenylalanine or tryptophan. Only part of the rows carry a size: once, few, many, or a class if the clone is expanded.

clone_size v_call cdr3_aa
- TRBV29-1 CSVPRAYGYTF
once TRBV27 CASSLEGQAHQPQHF
- TRBV15 CATSRDRGSSYNSPLHF
- TRBV28 CASSFTGRGFETQYF
- TRBV29-1 CSVYRGLGMNTEAFF
- TRBV9 CASSAGDFYEQYF
- TRBV28 CASGGAHNGYTF
once TRBV7-2 CASSLGPGDTQYF
- TRBV30 CAWSVRGVHGYTF
once TRBV5-6 CASSTNPHRNQPQHF
- TRBV9 CASSSGDEQYF
- TRBV4-3 CASSQDQGRGGQPQHF
- TRBV18 CASSPDGPTGENGYTF
few TRBV27 CASTSAGGMNTEAFF
- TRBV11-2 CASSFGTRRLHEQFF
- TRBV6-5 CASRGDSSGAQHF
- TRBV2 CASTPGQGAFGYTF
- TRBV5-1 CASTWEGMSTEAFF
- TRBV4-1 CASSQDRQGADQPQHF
once TRBV10-3 CAIRLSGYGYTF
- TRBV5-4 CASRQRDSSYEQYF
- TRBV3-1/TRBV3-2 CASSHRWGTGGKRTNEKLFF
- TRBV19 CASGASGTANTEAFF
few TRBV19 CASNVGQGYEQYF
- TRBV11-3 CASSSTPDGYNEQFF
- TRBV5-4 CASSPGLAGGDTQYF
- TRBV5-1 CASSPWQSDGYTF
once TRBV7-2 CASTARTGNTGELFF
few TRBV7-2 CASSSYRNEQFF
- TRBV5-4 CASSSGLAGGTYEQYF
- TRBV7-2 CASSLALSTGDPEAFF
medium-sized TRBV7-9 CASSSPDRGRFGNTIYF